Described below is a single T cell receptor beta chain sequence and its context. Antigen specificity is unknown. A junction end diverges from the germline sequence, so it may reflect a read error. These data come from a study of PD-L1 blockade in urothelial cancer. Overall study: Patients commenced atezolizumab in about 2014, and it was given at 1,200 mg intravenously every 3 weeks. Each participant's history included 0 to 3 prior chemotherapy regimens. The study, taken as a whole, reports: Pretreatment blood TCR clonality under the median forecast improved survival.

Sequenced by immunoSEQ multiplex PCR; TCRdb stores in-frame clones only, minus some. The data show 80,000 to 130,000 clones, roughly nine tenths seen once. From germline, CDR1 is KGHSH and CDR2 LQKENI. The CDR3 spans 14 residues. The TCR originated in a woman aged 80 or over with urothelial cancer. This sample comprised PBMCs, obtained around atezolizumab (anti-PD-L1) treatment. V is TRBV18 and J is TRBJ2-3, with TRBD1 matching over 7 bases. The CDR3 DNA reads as TGTGCCAGCTCTCCACAGGGGAACACAGATACGCAGTATTTT. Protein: CASSPQGNTDTQYF.